Listed below are T cell receptor beta chains from one sample, sequenced in a study of beta chain features in type 1 diabetes. Clones were sequenced by immunoSEQ multiplex PCR, and TCRdb holds only the in-frame ones, with some missing. The sample shows 680,000 or so clones, around an eighth of them seen only once. Material: naive CD4+ T cells from blood. The source is a man younger than 30 with type 1 diabetes. CDR3s include the opening cysteine and the closing phenylalanine or tryptophan. Each record gives: J gene, D gene, clone size, V gene, CDR3 protein, CDR3 DNA. D genes are given only for firm matches. Clone sizes are given selectively: once, few, many, or a class where the clone is expanded.

TRBJ1-1 | . | . | TRBV11-2 | CASSLAKGTEAFF | TGTGCCAGCAGCTTAGCCAAGGGCACTGAAGCTTTCTTT
TRBJ2-4 | TRBD1 | few | TRBV11-2 | CASSFTSGQAIQYF | TGTGCCAGCAGCTTTACTTCGGGACAGGCCATTCAGTACTTC
TRBJ1-1 | . | . | TRBV27 | CASSLWGQNTEAFF | TGTGCCAGCAGTTTATGGGGACAGAACACTGAAGCTTTCTTT
TRBJ1-2 | . | few | TRBV10-3 | CAINTKGGNYGYTF | TGTGCCATCAACACCAAGGGAGGGAACTATGGCTACACCTTC
TRBJ1-1 | . | . | TRBV5-4 | CASGGYELDTEAFF | TGTGCCAGCGGGGGGTATGAACTCGACACTGAAGCTTTCTTT
TRBJ1-1 | . | few | TRBV7-9 | CASSFVPGNTEAFF | TGTGCCAGCAGCTTCGTTCCGGGGAACACTGAAGCTTTCTTT
TRBJ1-2 | TRBD1 | . | TRBV19 | CASSLGTATNYGYTF | TGTGCCAGTAGCCTCGGGACAGCCACTAACTATGGCTACACCTTC
TRBJ2-1 | . | few | TRBV5-6 | CASSYGVMVADEQFF | TGTGCCAGCAGCTATGGAGTGATGGTGGCTGATGAGCAGTTCTTC
TRBJ1-2 | . | . | TRBV7-9 | CASSLLGSYGYTF | TGTGCCAGCAGCTTACTGGGGAGCTATGGCTACACCTTC
TRBJ1-2 | TRBD1 | . | TRBV7-9 | CASSMSTGGNYGYTF | TGTGCCAGCAGCATGTCGACAGGGGGTAACTATGGCTACACCTTC
TRBJ1-4 | . | once | TRBV19 | CASSISRSEKLFF | TGTGCCAGTAGTATTTCAAGGAGTGAAAAACTGTTTTTT
TRBJ1-4 | . | few | TRBV4-1 | CASSQGGAAEKLFF | TGCGCCAGCAGCCAAGGAGGGGCCGCTGAAAAACTGTTTTTT
TRBJ1-5 | . | few | TRBV6-5 | CASSSRGVNQPQHF | TGTGCCAGCAGTTCCCGCGGGGTAAATCAGCCCCAGCATTTT
TRBJ2-7 | . | . | TRBV27 | CASRRGLRYEQYF | TGTGCCAGCAGACGGGGACTGCGGTACGAGCAGTACTTC
TRBJ1-1 | . | few | TRBV13 | CASSPRTALNTEAFF | TGTGCCAGCAGCCCCCGCACAGCTTTGAACACTGAAGCTTTCTTT
TRBJ2-7 | . | . | TRBV14 | CASSQSGTPSYEQYF | TGTGCCAGCAGCCAATCCGGGACACCCTCCTACGAGCAGTACTTC
TRBJ2-2 | . | . | TRBV30 | CAWSVSSPITGELFF | TGTGCCTGGAGTGTTTCATCCCCTATCACCGGGGAGCTGTTTTTT
TRBJ1-5 | . | few | TRBV2 | CASSEGARQPQHF | TGTGCCAGCAGTGAGGGGGCTCGGCAGCCCCAGCATTTT
TRBJ1-3 | TRBD1 | . | TRBV5-4 | CASSPGGASGNTIYF | TGTGCCAGCAGCCCAGGGGGCGCGTCTGGAAACACCATATATTTT
TRBJ1-5 | . | few | TRBV2 | CASSREVDNQPQHF | TGTGCCAGTTCCAGGGAGGTAGACAATCAGCCCCAGCATTTT
TRBJ1-1 | . | . | TRBV29-1 | CSVEGQLNTEAFF | TGCAGCGTTGAAGGACAGCTGAACACTGAAGCTTTCTTT
TRBJ2-1 | TRBD2 | few | TRBV11-2 | CASSATSGGSYNEQFF | TGTGCCAGCAGCGCGACTAGCGGGGGCTCCTACAATGAGCAGTTCTTC
TRBJ2-6 | . | few | TRBV11-2 | CASSLRPGSARSGANVLTF | TGTGCCAGCAGCTTAAGGCCCGGGAGTGCACGATCTGGGGCCAACGTCCTGACTTTC
TRBJ1-4 | . | few | TRBV5-4 | CASSLGATNEKLFF | TGTGCCAGCAGCTTGGGTGCAACTAATGAAAAACTGTTTTTT
TRBJ2-7 | TRBD1 | few | TRBV7-9 | CASSFGQGRSEQYF | TGTGCCAGCAGCTTCGGACAGGGTAGGAGCGAGCAGTACTTC
TRBJ1-2 | TRBD1 | . | TRBV5-1 | CASSWTDRVDNYGYTF | TGCGCCAGCAGCTGGACGGACAGGGTGGATAACTATGGCTACACCTTC
TRBJ2-7 | TRBD1 | few | TRBV11-2 | CASSPGQGPTEQYF | TGTGCCAGCAGCCCGGGACAGGGCCCGACCGAGCAGTACTTC
TRBJ1-5 | . | . | TRBV30 | CAWSVSLGGNQPQHF | TGTGCCTGGAGTGTTTCCCTGGGGGGCAATCAGCCCCAGCATTTT
TRBJ2-3 | . | . | TRBV7-3 | CASSARGAISDTQYF | TGTGCCAGCAGCGCCCGGGGGGCGATCTCAGATACGCAGTATTTT
TRBJ2-6 | . | . | TRBV9 | CASSVGQTLPLSGANVLTF | TGTGCCAGCAGCGTAGGACAGACTCTCCCTCTTTCTGGGGCCAACGTCCTGACTTTC
TRBJ2-3 | . | few | TRBV6-5 | CASSRAGGTDTQYF | TGTGCCAGCAGTAGGGCCGGGGGCACAGATACGCAGTATTTT
TRBJ1-2 | . | few | TRBV6-6 | CASRLDSSNYGYTF | TGTGCCAGCAGGCTGGACAGTAGCAACTATGGCTACACCTTC
TRBJ1-6 | . | few | TRBV7-9 | CASSPTPSPLHF | TGTGCCAGCAGCCCGACTCCTTCACCCCTCCACTTT
TRBJ2-2 | . | . | TRBV5-1 | CASRSTIGTGELFF | TGCGCCAGCAGGTCGACCATAGGGACCGGGGAGCTGTTTTTT
TRBJ2-7 | . | few | TRBV6-1 | CASREGYEQYF | TGTGCCAGCAGGGAGGGCTACGAGCAGTACTTC
TRBJ1-1 | . | . | TRBV30 | CAWSPKTANTEAFF | TGTGCCTGGAGTCCCAAAACAGCGAACACTGAAGCTTTCTTT
TRBJ2-5 | TRBD2 | . | TRBV5-4 | CASSFWRGGVETQYF | TGTGCCAGCAGCTTTTGGCGGGGGGGCGTGGAGACCCAGTACTTC
TRBJ2-1 | TRBD2 | . | TRBV6-6 | CASSSPGTSGYNEQFF | TGTGCCAGCAGTTCGCCCGGGACTAGCGGCTACAATGAGCAGTTCTTC
TRBJ2-2 | . | . | TRBV6-5 | CASSYDRMNTGELFF | TGTGCCAGCAGTTACGACAGAATGAACACCGGGGAGCTGTTTTTT
TRBJ1-6 | . | few | TRBV23-1 | CASSQSNRPGNSPLHF | TGCGCCAGCAGTCAATCGAACAGGCCCGGGAATTCACCCCTCCACTTT
TRBJ1-2 | . | . | TRBV10-3 | CAQAEGVNYGYTF | TGTGCCCAGGCGGAGGGGGTAAACTATGGCTACACCTTC
TRBJ2-1 | . | few | TRBV9 | CASSEGLADEQFF | TGTGCCAGCAGCGAGGGATTAGCGGATGAGCAGTTCTTC